The 5 T cell receptor beta chains listed next were all sequenced from one sample in a study of cytomegalovirus exposure and HLA in healthy donors. In the PCR, 60 Vbeta and 13 Jbeta primers were used. Sequencing was performed with immunoSEQ multiplex PCR; in TCRdb, only in-frame clones are kept and a portion is missing. The sample holds some 180,000 clones; 12% are singletons and the top ten take roughly 7.7%. The sequencing sample was made of PBMCs. The receptors derive from a man aged 50-60 years in good health and CMV-seropositive.

This clone was counted between two and nine times. This rearrangement joins TRBV9 to TRBJ2-3; perhaps TRBD2 as D (5 bases). This CDR3 is built from 13 residues. CDR1 and CDR2 (germline): SGDLS, YYNGEE. The ends were cut back, 5 bases at V and 8 bases at J, with 15 bases in the middle. The CDR3 DNA follows: TGTGCCAGCAGTCCGTCGGTCGCGGGTACGCAGTATTTT. The encoded protein is CASSPSVAGTQYF.

This clone was observed a few times. The rearrangement uses TRBV5-5 and TRBJ2-7; weak D call: TRBD1 (6 bases). V lost 2 bases, J lost 9 bases, and 18 bases lay in between. The CDR3 runs to 14 residues. CDR1 SGHKS and CDR2 YYEKEE come from the germline V gene (reference sequence). CDR3 sequence: CASSFDNRGRGQYV. The CDR3 nucleotides are TGTGCCAGCAGCTTCGACAACCGCGGCAGGGGGCAGTACGTC.

Only a few counts were recorded for this clone. The chain recombines TRBV4-3 with TRBJ1-2, with 7 bases lining up with TRBD1. The CDR3 contains 13 residues. The trim removed 3 bases at V and 6 bases at J, leaving 4 bases unmatched. Germline CDR1 is LGHNA and CDR2 is YSLEER. The CDR3 bases are TGCGCCAGCAGCCAGGACAGGAGCCATGGCTACACCTTC. Protein product: CASSQDRSHGYTF.

This rearrangement joins TRBV9 to TRBJ1-5; D is possibly TRBD1 (5 bases). V dropped 2 bases and J dropped 5 bases, with 20 bases sitting between them. Germline CDR1 is SGDLS and CDR2 is YYNGEE. The CDR3 spans 17 residues. This CDR3 reads CASSVGPGGGRDQPQHF. Written as DNA, the CDR3 is TGTGCCAGCAGCGTCGGACCCGGGGGGGGACGGGATCAGCCCCAGCATTTT.

The chain is built from TRBV5-6 and TRBJ2-1, with 8 bases identical to TRBD2. CDR3 length: 15 amino acids. Per the germline V gene, CDR1 is SGHDT and CDR2 is YYEEEE. With V trimmed by 4 bases and J by 6 bases, 9 bases remained unmatched. DNA for the CDR3: TGTGCCAGCAGCAGGGGAGAGGCGGGGGGCAATGAGCAGTTCTTC. Translating it yields CASSRGEAGGNEQFF.